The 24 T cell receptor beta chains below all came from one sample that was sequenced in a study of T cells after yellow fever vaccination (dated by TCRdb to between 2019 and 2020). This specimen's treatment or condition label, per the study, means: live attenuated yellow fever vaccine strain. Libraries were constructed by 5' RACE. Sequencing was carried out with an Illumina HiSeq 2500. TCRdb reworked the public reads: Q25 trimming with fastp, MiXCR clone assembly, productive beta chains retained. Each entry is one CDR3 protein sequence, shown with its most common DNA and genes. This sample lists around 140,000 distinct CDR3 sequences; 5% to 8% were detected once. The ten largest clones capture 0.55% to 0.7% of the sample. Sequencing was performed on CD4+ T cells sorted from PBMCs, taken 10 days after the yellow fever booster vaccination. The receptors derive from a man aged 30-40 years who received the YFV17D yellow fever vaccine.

Here the CDR3 DNA reads TGCAGTGCTAGACCGCCCGGGGGTAGCAATCAGCCCCAGCATTTT. It encodes CSARPPGGSNQPQHF. This chain connects TRBV20-1 to TRBJ1-5, with D possibly being TRBD1 (5 bases). Trimming removed 2 bases at V and 0 bases at J, with 11 bases between. The CDR3 has 15 residues. Germline CDR1 DFQATT, CDR2 SNEGSKA (reference sequence).

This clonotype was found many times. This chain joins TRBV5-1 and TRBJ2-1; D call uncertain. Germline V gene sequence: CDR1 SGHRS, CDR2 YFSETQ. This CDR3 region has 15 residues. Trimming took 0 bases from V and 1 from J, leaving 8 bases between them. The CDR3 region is CASSLVAVSYNEQFF. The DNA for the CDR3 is TGCGCCAGCAGCTTGGTGGCAGTGTCCTACAATGAGCAGTTCTTC.

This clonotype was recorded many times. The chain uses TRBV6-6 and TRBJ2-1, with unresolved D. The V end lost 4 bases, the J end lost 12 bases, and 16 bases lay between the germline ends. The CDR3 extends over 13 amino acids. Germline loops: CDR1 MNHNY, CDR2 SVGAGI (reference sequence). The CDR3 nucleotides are TGTGCCAGCAGTTCCCGCCTTTGGGCTTGGCAGTTCTTC. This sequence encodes CASSSRLWAWQFF.

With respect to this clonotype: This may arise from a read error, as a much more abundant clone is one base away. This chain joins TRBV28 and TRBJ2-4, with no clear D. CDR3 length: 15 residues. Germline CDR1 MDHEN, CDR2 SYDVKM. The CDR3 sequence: CASSVVRRAKNNQYF. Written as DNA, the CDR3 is TGTGCCAGCAGTGTGGTCCGACGAGCCAAAAACAATCAGTACTTC.

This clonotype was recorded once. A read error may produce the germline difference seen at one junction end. DNA of the CDR3: TGTGCCATCAGCCCCCGGCGGTATGAGCAGTTCTTC. Protein sequence: CAISPRRYEQFF. The chain employs TRBV5-5 and TRBJ2-1; D gene unclear. The germline gives CDR1 SGHKS, CDR2 YYEKEE (reference sequence). CDR3 size: 12 residues.

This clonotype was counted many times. The CDR3 protein is CASSLAGLENSPLHF. The DNA of the CDR3 is TGTGCCAGCAGTTTAGCGGGACTCGAGAATTCACCCCTCCACTTT. This rearrangement joins TRBV12-3 or TRBV12-4 to TRBJ1-6; D perhaps matches TRBD1 (5 bases). The CDR3 spans 15 residues. V was pared by 0 bases and J by 7 bases, with 10 bases between.

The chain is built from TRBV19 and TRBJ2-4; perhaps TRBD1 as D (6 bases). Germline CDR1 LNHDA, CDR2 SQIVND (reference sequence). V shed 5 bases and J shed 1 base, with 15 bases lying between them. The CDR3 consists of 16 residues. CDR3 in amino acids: CASSGIQGIAKNIQYF. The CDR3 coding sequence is TGTGCCAGTAGTGGAATACAGGGTATTGCCAAAAACATTCAGTACTTC.

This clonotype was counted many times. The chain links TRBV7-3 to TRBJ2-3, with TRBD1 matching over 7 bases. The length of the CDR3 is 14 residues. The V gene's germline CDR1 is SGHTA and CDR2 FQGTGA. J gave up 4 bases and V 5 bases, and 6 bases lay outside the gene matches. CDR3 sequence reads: CASSKDRSADTQYF. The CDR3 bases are TGTGCCAGCAGCAAGGACAGGAGCGCAGATACGCAGTATTTT.

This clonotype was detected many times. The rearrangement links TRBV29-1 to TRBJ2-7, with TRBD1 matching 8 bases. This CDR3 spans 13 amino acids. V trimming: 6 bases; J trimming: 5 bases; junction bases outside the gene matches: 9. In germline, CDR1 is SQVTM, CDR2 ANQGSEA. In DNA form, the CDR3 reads TGCAGCGTACACGGACAGGGACGTAACGAGCAGTACTTC. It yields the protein CSVHGQGRNEQYF.

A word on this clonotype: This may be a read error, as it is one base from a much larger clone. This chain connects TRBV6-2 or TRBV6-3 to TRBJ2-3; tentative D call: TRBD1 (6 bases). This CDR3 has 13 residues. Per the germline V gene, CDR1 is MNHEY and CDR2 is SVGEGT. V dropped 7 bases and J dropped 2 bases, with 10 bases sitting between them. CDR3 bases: TGTGCCAGCATTTCAGGGGTCACAGATACGCAGTATTTT. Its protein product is CASISGVTDTQYF.

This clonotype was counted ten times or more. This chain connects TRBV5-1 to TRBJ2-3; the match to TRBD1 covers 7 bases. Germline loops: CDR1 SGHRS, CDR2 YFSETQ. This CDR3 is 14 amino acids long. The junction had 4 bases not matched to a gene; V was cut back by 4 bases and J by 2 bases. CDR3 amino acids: CASSKGQATDTQYF. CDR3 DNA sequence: TGCGCCAGCAGCAAAGGACAGGCCACAGATACGCAGTATTTT.

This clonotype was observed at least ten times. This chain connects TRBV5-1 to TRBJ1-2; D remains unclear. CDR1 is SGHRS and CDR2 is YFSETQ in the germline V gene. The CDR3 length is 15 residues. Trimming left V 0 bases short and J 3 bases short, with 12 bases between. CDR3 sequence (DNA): TGCGCCAGCAGCTTGGATGAGGGAATTGACTATGGCTACACCTTC. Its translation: CASSLDEGIDYGYTF.

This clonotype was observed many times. The CDR3 loop is CASRRSSYEQYF. CDR3 sequence (DNA): TGTGCCAGCAGGAGGAGCTCCTACGAGCAGTACTTC. The gene calls are TRBV6-2 or TRBV6-3 and TRBJ2-7; D call uncertain. The CDR3 runs 12 residues. CDR1 and CDR2 (germline): MNHEY, SVGEGT. Trimming took 6 bases from V and 0 from J, leaving 6 bases between them.

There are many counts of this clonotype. This CDR3 is CASSPLAGAVNEQFF. The CDR3 nucleotides are TGTGCCAGCAGCCCACTAGCGGGAGCGGTAAATGAGCAGTTCTTC. The chain has TRBV14 and TRBJ2-1; TRBD2 agrees at 11 bases. V lost 4 bases, J lost 7 bases, and 6 bases stayed unmatched. The CDR3 length is 15 residues. Germline V gene lookup returns CDR1 SGHDN and CDR2 FVKESK.

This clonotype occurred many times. This chain's CDR3 is CASSQALRGDTDTQYF. The DNA for the CDR3 is TGTGCCAGCAGCCAAGCCCTTAGGGGGGACACAGATACGCAGTATTTT. This chain links TRBV4-2 with TRBJ2-3; D is possibly TRBD1 or TRBD2 (6 bases each). The CDR3 sequence is 16 residues long. The ends were cut back, 1 base at V and 2 bases at J, with 13 bases in the middle. Germline CDR1 and CDR2: LGHNA and YNFKEQ.

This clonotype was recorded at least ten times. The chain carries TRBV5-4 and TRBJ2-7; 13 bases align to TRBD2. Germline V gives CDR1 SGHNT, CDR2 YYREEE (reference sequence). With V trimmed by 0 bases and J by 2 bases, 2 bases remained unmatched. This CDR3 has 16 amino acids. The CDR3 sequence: CASSLGLAGGPYEQYF. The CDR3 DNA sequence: TGTGCCAGCAGCTTGGGACTAGCGGGAGGCCCCTACGAGCAGTACTTC.

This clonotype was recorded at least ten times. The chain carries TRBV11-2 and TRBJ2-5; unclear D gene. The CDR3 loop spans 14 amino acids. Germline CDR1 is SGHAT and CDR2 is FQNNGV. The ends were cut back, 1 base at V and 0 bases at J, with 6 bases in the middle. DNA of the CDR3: TGTGCCAGCAGCTTAGGAGTCTACCAAGAGACCCAGTACTTC. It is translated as CASSLGVYQETQYF.

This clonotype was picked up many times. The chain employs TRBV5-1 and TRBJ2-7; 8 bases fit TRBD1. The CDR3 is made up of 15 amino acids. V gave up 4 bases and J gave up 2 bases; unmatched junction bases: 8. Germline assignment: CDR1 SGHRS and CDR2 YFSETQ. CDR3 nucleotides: TGCGCCAGCAGCCTCCGGACAGGGTCCCCCTACGAGCAGTACTTC. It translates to CASSLRTGSPYEQYF. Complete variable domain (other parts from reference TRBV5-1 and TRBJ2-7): KAGVTQTPRYLIKTRGQQVTLSCSPISGHRSVSWYQQTPGQGLQFLFEYFSETQRNKGNFPGRFSGRQFSNSRSEMNVSTLELGDSALYLCASSLRTGSPYEQYFGPGTRLTVT.

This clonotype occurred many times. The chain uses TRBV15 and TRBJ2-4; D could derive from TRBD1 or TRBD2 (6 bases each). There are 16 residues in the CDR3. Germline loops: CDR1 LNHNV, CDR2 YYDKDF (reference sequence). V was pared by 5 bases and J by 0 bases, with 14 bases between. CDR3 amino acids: CATSPPGAIAKNIQYF. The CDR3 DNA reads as TGTGCCACCAGCCCCCCGGGGGCTATAGCCAAAAACATTCAGTACTTC.

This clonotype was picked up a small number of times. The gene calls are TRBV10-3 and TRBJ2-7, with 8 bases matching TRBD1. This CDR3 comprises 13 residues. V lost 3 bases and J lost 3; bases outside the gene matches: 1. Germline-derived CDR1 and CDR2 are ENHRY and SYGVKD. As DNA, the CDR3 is TGTGCCATCAGTGATGGACAGGGCTACGAGCAGTACTTC. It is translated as CAISDGQGYEQYF.

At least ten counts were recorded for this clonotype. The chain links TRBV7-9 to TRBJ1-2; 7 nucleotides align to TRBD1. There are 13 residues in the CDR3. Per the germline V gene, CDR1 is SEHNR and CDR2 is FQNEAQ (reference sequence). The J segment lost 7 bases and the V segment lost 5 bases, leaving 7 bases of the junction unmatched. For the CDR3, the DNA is TGTGCCAGCAGCCAAGGGGGCGTGAGTGGCTACACCTTC. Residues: CASSQGGVSGYTF.

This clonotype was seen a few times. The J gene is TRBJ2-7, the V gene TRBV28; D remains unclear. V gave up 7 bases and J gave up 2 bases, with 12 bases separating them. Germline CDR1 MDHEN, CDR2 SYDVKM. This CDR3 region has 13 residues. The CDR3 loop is CASTLTVPYEQYF. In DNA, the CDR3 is TGTGCCAGCACCTTGACGGTACCCTACGAGCAGTACTTC. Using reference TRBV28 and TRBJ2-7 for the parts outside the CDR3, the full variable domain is DVKVTQSSRYLVKRTGEKVFLECVQDMDHENMFWYRQDPGLGLRLIYFSYDVKMKEKGDIPEGYSVSREKKERFSLILESASTNQTSMYLCASTLTVPYEQYFGPGTRLTVT.

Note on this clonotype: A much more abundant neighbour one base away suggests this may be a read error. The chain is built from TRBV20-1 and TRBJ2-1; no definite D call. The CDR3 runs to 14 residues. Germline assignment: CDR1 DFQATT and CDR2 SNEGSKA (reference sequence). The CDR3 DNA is TGCGGTGCCATCACCGGAAACTCCTACAATGAGCAGTTCTTC. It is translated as CGAITGNSYNEQFF.

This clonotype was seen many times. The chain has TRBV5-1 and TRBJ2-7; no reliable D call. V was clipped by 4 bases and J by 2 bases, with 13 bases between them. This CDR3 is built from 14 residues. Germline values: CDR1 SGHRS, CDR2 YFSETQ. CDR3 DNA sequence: TGCGCCAGCAGCCACACGTCGGCCGCCTACGAGCAGTACTTC. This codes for CASSHTSAAYEQYF.